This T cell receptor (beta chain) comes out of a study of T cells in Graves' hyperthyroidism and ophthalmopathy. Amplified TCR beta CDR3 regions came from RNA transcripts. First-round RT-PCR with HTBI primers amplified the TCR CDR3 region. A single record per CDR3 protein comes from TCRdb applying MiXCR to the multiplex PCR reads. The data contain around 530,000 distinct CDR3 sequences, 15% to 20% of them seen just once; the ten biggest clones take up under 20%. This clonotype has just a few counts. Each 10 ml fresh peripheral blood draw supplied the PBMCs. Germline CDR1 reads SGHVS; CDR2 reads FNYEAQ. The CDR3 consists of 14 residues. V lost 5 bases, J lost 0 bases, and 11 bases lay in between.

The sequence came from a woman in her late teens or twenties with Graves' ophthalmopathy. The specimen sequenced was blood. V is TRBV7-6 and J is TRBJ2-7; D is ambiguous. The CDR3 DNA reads TGTGCCAGCAGCGAATTAAGGAGCTCCTACGAGCAGTACTTC. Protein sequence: CASSELRSSYEQYF.